Given below is one TCR beta chain in context. The V gene end was trimmed by 5 bases and the J gene end by 5 bases; junction bases not matched to a gene: 5. This CDR3 region has 14 residues. CDR1 is SGHVS and CDR2 is FQNEAQ in the germline V gene. These data originate in a study of blood T cell repertoires in COVID-19. The wider study: The United States, Italy and Spain provided the acute and convalescent COVID-19 samples. PBMCs, B-cell-depleted T cells, or T cells were the source of the cDNA or gDNA that made up the material.

Methods used by the authors: For nucleated cells, counts were estimated from reference gene primer amplification. TCRdb's table, derived via immunoSEQ multiplex PCR, lists solely in-frame clones and lacks some. V and J calls and clone size come straight from that table; D and trimming were deduced from the DNA. The sample has some 270,000 clones; over 75% are singletons. The receptor comes from a human donor with COVID-19, enrolled during active disease. The donor label of this sample is uncertain. V and J are TRBV7-8 and TRBJ1-1, with 10 nucleotides matching TRBD1. The sequencing sample was made of peripheral blood. The DNA for the CDR3 is TGTGCCAGCAGCACCGGACAGGGGGGGACTGAAGCTTTCTTT. Translation: CASSTGQGGTEAFF.